In this sample, the clone carrying this T cell receptor beta chain turned up once. Germline is not matched at one junction end, which may reflect a read error. Produced via immunoSEQ multiplex PCR; TCRdb's table is partial and in-frame only. Of about 170,000 clones listed, about 87% are singletons. The sample is drawn from a study of blood T cell repertoires in COVID-19. Study as a whole: Sites in the United States, Italy and Spain provided acute and convalescent COVID-19 samples.

The V gene's germline CDR1 is SNHLY and CDR2 FYNNEI. CDR3 size: 15 residues. The J gene is TRBJ1-2, the V gene TRBV2, with D hard to call. The sample consisted of peripheral blood. The TCR sequence derives from a man between 60 and 70 years old with acute or convalescent COVID-19. CDR3 region: CASREERGANYGYTF. The CDR3 coding sequence is TGTGCCAGCAGAGAAGAGAGAGGCGCTAACTATGGCTACACCTTC.